The clone carrying this T cell receptor (beta chain) has only a few counts. Its antigen remains unidentified. Germline is not matched at one junction end, which may reflect a read error. Germline CDR1 SEHNR, CDR2 FQNEAQ (reference sequence). This CDR3 contains 12 residues. The entry originates in a study of cytomegalovirus exposure and HLA in healthy donors. Overall study results and limits: Later work found that TCR association rates differed between HLA loci; DRB1 had the most and HLA-C the fewest. For most subjects, TCR beta sequences were reported to predict HLA-A and HLA-B alleles with accuracy.

Researchers ran the PCR with 60 Vbeta and 13 Jbeta primers. Libraries were prepared by immunoSEQ multiplex PCR; TCRdb keeps only in-frame clonotypes and omits some of them. Of some 99,000 clones in the sample, about 80% were seen once. Sequences were obtained from PBMCs. The V call is TRBV7-9, the J call TRBJ2-1, with a tentative D call TRBD2 (6 bases). This receptor was obtained from a woman aged 50 to 60 in good health and CMV-seropositive. CDR3 sequence reads: CSSSFVRDSQFF. The CDR3 region has the DNA TGTTCCAGCAGCTTCGTCCGGGACTCCCAGTTCTTC.